This T cell receptor (beta chain) emerged from a study of beta chain features in type 1 diabetes. General study results and limits: PCR might show a preference for shorter templates, equally across patients and controls. Researchers report that Type 1 diabetes patients had moderately but significantly shorter TCRB CDR3s across all four CD4+ subsets.

Points on this clone: Its cognate antigen is unknown.

Reverse transcribing all isolated RNA meant expressed TCRB transcripts were sequenced. Profiling relied on immunoSEQ multiplex PCR, and the TCRdb table lists in-frame clones only, not all of them. The sample gives about 700,000 clones, 13% of which show up once; approximately 0.02% is in the top ten. Every single donor gave one heparinised blood draw, and these averaged approximately 100 mL. Trimming took off 4 bases at V and 8 bases at J, with 8 bases between the two ends. The CDR3 is made up of 11 amino acids. The sequenced sample was naive CD4+ T cells from blood. V and J are TRBV23-1 and TRBJ1-2; D gene ambiguous. TRBV23-1 is an ORF, with its function uncertain. The sequence came from a man in his late teens or twenties with type 1 diabetes. The CDR3 region has the DNA TGCGCCAGCAGTCGGGGAAGAGGCTACACCTTC. Amino acids: CASSRGRGYTF.